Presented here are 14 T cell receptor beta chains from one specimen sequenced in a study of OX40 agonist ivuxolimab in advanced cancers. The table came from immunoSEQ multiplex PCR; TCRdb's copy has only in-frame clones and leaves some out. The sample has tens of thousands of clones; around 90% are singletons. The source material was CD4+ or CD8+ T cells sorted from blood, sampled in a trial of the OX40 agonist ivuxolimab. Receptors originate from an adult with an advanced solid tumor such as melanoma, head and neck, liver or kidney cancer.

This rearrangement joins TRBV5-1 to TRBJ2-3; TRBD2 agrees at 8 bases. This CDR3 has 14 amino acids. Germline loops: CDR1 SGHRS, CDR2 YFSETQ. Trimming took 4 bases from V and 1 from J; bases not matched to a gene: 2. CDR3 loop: CASSQGLGTDTQYF. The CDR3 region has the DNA TGCGCCAGCAGCCAGGGACTAGGCACAGATACGCAGTATTTT.

The CDR3: CASSQEAQNTGELFF. The CDR3 nucleotides are TGCGCCAGCAGCCAAGAGGCCCAGAACACCGGGGAGCTGTTTTTT. The chain joins TRBV4-3 to TRBJ2-2, with unresolved D. Trimming stripped 0 bases from V and 1 base from J, with 6 bases between. Germline assignment: CDR1 LGHNA and CDR2 YSLEER. This CDR3 region has 15 residues.

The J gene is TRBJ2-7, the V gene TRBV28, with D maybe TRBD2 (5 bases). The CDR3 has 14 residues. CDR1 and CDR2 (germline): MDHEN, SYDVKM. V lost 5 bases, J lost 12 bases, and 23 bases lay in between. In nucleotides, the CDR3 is TGTGCCAGCAGTCCTGGAGGACCGACCTCCCGGACGTACTTC. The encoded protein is CASSPGGPTSRTYF. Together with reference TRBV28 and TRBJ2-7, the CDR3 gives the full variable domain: DVKVTQSSRYLVKRTGEKVFLECVQDMDHENMFWYRQDPGLGLRLIYFSYDVKMKEKGDIPEGYSVSREKKERFSLILESASTNQTSMYLCASSPGGPTSRTYFGPGTRLTVT.

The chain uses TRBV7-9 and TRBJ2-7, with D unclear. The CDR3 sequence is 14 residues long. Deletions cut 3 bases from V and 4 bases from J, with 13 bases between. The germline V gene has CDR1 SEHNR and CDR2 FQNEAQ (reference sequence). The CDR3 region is CASSLDVRGYEQYF. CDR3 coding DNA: TGTGCCAGCAGCTTGGACGTAAGAGGTTACGAGCAGTACTTC.

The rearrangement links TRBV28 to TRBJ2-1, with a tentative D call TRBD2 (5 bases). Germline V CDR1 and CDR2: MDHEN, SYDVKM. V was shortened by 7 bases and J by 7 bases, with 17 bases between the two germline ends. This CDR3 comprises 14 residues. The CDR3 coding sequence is TGTGCCAGCAAAGGAGAGGGAGCACGTAATGAGCAGTTCTTC. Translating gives CASKGEGARNEQFF.

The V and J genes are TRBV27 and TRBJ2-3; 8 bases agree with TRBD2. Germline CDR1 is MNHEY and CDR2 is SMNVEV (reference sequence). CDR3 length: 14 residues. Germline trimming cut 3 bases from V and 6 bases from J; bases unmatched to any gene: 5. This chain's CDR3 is CASSLGLVGDTQYF. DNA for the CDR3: TGTGCCAGCAGTTTGGGACTAGTGGGCGATACGCAGTATTTT.

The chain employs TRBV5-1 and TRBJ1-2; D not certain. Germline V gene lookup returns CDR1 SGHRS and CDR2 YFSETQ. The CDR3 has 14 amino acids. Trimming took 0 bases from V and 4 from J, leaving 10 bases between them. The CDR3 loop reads CASSLDVNPYGYTF. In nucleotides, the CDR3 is TGCGCCAGCAGCTTGGATGTGAATCCCTATGGCTACACCTTC.

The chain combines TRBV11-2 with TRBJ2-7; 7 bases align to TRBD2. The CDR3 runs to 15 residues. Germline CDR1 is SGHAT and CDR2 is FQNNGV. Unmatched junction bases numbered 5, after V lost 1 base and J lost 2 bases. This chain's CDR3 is CASSLVGLGPYEQYF. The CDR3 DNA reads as TGTGCCAGCAGCTTAGTCGGACTAGGGCCCTACGAGCAGTACTTC.

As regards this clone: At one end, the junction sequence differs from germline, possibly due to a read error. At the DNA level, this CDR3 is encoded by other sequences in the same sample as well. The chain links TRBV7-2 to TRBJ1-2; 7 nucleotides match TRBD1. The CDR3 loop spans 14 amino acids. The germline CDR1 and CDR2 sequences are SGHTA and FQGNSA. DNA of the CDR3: TGTGCCAGTAGCTCCGGACAGGTGAACTATGGCTACACCTTC. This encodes CASSSGQVNYGYTF.

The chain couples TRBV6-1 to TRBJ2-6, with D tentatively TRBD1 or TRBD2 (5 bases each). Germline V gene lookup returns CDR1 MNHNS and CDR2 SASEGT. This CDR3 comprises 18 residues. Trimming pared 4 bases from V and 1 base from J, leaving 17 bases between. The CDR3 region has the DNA TGTGCCAGCAGTGCACCAGGGAGAGAGAAGTCTGGGGCCAACGTCCTGACTTTC. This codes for CASSAPGREKSGANVLTF.

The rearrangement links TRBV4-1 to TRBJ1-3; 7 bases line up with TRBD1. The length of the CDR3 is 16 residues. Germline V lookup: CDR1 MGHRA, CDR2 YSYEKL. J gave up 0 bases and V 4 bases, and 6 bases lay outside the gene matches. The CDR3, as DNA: TGCGCCAGCAGCCCGGGACAGATCCCCTCTGGAAACACCATATATTTT. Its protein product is CASSPGQIPSGNTIYF.

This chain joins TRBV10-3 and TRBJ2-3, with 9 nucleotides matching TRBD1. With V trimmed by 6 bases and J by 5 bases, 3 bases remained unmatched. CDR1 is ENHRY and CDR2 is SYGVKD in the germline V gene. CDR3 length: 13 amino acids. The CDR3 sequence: CAIRDRGGDTQYF. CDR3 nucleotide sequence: TGTGCCATCAGAGACAGGGGGGGAGATACGCAGTATTTT.

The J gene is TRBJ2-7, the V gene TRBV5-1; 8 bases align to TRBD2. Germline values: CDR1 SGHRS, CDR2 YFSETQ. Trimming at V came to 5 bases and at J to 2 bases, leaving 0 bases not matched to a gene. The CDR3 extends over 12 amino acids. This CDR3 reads CASSSGAYEQYF. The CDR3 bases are TGCGCCAGCAGTAGCGGGGCCTACGAGCAGTACTTC.

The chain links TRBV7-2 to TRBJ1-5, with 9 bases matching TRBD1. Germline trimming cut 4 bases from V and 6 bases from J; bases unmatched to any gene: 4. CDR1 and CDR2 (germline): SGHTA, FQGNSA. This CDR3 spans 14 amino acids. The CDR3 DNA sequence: TGTGCCAGCAGCTCGGGACAGGGAATTCAGCCCCAGCATTTT. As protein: CASSSGQGIQPQHF. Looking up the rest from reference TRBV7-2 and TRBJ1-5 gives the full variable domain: GAGVSQSPSNKVTEKGKDVELRCDPISGHTALYWYRQSLGQGLEFLIYFQGNSAPDKSGLPSDRFSAERTGGSVSTLTIQRTQQEDSAVYLCASSSGQGIQPQHFGDGTRLSIL.